This T cell receptor (beta chain) emerged from a study of identical twins. Study-level findings and limits: Out-of-frame TCR alpha sharing observed in monozygotic twins exceeded model estimates.

For this clonotype: The antigen is unknown.

A universal primer site was created by template switching, with the cDNA bearing unique molecular identifiers. TCRdb processed the 5' RACE reads anew with MiXCR; each CDR3 protein has one entry. The data show 400,000 to 500,000 distinct CDR3 sequences, less than 20% seen once. Germline-derived CDR1 and CDR2 are MNHEY and SVGAGI. V lost 4 bases, J lost 1 base, and 13 bases lay in between. The CDR3 spans 15 residues. This clonotype was obtained from a man in his fifties in good health. Input material: naive T cells sorted from blood. The J gene is TRBJ1-1, the V gene TRBV6-5, with a tentative D call TRBD1 (5 bases). CDR3 in amino acids: CASSSHKGRNTEAFF. In nucleotides, the CDR3 is TGTGCCAGCAGTTCGCATAAGGGGAGGAACACTGAAGCTTTCTTT.